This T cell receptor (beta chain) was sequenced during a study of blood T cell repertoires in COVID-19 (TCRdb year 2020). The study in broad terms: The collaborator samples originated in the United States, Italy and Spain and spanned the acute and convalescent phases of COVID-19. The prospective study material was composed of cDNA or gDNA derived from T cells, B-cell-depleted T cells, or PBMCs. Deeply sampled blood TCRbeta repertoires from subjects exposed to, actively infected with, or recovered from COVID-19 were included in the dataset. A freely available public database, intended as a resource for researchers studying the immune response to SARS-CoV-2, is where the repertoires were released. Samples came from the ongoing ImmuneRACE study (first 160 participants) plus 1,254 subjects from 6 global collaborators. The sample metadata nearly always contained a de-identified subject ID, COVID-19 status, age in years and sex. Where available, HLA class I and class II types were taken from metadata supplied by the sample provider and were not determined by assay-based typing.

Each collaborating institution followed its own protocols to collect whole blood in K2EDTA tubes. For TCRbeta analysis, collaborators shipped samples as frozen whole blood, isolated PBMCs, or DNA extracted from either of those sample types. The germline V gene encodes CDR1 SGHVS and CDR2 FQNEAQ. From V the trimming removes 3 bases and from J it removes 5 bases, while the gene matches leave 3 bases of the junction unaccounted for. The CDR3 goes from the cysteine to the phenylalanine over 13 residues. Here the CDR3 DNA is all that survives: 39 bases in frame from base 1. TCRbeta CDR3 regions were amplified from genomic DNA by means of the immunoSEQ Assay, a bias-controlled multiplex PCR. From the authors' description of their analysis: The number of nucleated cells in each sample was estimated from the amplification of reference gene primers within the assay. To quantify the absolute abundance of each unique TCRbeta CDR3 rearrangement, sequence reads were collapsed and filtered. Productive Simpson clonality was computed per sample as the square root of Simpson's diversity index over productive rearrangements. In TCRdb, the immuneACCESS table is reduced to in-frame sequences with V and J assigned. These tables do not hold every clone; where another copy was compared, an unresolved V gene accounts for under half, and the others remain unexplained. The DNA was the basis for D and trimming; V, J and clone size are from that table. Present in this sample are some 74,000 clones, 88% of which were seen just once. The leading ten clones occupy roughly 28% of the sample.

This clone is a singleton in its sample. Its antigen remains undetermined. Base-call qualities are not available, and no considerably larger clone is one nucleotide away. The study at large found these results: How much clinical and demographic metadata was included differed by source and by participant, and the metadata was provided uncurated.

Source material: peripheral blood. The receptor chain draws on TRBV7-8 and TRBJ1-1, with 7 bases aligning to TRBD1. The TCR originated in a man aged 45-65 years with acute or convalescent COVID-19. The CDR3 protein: CASSFQGETEAFF. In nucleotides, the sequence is TGTGCCAGCAGCTTCCAGGGGGAGACTGAAGCTTTCTTT.